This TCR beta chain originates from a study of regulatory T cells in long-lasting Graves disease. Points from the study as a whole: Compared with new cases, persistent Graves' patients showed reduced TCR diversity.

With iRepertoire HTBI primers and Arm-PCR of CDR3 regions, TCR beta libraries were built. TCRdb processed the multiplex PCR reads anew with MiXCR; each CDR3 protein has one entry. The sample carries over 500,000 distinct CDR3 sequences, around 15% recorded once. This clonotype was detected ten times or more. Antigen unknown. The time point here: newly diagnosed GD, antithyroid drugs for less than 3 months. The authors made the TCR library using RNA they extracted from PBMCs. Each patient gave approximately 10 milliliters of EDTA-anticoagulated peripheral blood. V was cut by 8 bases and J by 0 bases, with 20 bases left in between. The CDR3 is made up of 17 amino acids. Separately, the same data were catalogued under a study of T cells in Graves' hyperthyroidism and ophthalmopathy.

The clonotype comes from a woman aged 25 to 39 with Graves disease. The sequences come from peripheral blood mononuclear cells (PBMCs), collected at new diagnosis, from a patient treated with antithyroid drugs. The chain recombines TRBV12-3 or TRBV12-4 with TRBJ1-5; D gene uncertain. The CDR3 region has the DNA TGTGCCAGCGGGCATGCCGGCCGGTTTAATAGCAATCAGCCCCAGCATTTT. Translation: CASGHAGRFNSNQPQHF.